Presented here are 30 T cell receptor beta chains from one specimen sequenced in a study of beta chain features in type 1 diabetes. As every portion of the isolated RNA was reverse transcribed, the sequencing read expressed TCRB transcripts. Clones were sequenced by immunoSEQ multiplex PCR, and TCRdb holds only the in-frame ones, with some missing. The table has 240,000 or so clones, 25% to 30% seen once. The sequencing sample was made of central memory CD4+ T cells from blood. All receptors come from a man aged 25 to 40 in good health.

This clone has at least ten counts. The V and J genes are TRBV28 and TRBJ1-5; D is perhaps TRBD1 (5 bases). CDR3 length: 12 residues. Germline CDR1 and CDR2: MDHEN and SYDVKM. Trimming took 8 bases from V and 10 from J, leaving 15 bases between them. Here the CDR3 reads CASGLGGVPQHF. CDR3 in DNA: TGTGCCAGCGGGTTGGGGGGAGTACCCCAGCATTTT.

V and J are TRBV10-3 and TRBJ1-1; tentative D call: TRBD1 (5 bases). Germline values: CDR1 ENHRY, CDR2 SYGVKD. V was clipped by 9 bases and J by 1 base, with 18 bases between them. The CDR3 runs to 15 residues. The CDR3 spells CAISQQGTGNTEAFF. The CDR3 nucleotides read TGTGCCATTTCGCAGCAAGGGACGGGGAACACTGAAGCTTTCTTT.

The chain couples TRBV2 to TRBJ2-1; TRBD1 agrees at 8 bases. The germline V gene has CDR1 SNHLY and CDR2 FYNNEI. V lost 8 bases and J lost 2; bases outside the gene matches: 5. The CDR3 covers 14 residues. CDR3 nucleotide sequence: TGTGCCAGCGCGTGGGACAGGACCTACAATGAGCAGTTCTTC. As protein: CASAWDRTYNEQFF.

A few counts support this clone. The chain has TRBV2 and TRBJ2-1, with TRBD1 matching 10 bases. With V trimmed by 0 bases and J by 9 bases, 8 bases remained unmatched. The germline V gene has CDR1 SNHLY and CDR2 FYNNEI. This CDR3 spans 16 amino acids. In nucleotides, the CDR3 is TGTGCCAGCAGTGAAGCGGGCCCGGGGACAGGGGCTGAGCAGTTCTTC. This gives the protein CASSEAGPGTGAEQFF.

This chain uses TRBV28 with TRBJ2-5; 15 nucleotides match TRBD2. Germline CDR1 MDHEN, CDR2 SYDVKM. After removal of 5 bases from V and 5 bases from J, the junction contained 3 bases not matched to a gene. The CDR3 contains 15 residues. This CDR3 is CASSGLAGGYETQYF. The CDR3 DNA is TGTGCCAGCAGTGGACTAGCGGGAGGGTATGAGACCCAGTACTTC.

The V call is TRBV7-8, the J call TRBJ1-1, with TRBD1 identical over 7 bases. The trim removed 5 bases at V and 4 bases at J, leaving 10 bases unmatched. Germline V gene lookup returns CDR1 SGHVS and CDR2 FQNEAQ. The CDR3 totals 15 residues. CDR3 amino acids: CASSAQGQAGTEAFF. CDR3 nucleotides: TGTGCCAGCAGCGCCCAAGGACAGGCGGGCACTGAAGCTTTCTTT.

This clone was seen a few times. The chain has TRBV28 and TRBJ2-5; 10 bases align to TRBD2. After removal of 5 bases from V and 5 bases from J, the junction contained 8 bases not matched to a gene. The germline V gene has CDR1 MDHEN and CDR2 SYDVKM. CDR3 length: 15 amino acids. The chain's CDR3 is CASSLLAGGVETQYF. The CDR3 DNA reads TGTGCCAGCAGTCTCTTAGCGGGAGGAGTTGAGACCCAGTACTTC.

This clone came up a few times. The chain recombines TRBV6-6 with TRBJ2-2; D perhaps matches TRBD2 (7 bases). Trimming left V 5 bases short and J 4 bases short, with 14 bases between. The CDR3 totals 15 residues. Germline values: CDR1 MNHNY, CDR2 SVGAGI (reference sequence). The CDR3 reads CASSPQGGGTGELFF. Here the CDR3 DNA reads TGTGCCAGCAGTCCGCAGGGAGGGGGCACCGGGGAGCTGTTTTTT.

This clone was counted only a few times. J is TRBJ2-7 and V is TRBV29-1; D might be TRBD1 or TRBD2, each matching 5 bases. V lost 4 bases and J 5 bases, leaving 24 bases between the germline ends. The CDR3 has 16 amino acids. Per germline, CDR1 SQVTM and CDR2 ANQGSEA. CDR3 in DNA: TGCAGCGTTGTGGGGGTCGCTAGGGAGAGAGGGAACGAGCAGTACTTC. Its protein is CSVVGVARERGNEQYF.

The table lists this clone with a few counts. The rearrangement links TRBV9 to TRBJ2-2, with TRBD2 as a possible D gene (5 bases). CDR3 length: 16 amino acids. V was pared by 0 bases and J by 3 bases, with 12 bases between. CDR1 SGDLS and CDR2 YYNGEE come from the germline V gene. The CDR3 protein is CASSVAASWDTGELFF. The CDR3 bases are TGTGCCAGCAGCGTAGCTGCTAGCTGGGACACCGGGGAGCTGTTTTTT.

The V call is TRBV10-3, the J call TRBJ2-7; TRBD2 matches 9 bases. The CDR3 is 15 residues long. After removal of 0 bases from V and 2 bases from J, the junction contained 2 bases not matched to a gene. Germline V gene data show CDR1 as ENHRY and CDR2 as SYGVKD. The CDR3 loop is CAISESASGAYEQYF. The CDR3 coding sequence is TGTGCCATCAGTGAGTCCGCTAGCGGGGCCTACGAGCAGTACTTC.

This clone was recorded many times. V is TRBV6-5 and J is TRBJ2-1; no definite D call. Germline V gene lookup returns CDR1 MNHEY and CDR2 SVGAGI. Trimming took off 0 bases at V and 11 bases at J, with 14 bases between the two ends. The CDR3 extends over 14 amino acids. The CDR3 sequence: CASSYSTLPMKQFF. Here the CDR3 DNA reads TGTGCCAGCAGTTACTCGACACTGCCAATGAAGCAGTTCTTC.

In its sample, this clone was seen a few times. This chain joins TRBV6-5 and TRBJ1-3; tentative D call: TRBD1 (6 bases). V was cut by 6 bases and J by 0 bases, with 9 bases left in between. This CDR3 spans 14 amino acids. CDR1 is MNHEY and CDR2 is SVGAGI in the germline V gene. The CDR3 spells CASRSRGSGNTIYF. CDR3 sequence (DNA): TGTGCCAGCAGGAGCAGGGGCTCTGGAAACACCATATATTTT.

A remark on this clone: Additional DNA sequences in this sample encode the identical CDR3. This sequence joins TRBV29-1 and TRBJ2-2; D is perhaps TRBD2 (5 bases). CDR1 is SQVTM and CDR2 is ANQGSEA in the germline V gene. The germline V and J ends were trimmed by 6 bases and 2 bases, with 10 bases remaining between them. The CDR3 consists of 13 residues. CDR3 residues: CSVGRGNTGELFF. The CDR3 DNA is TGCAGCGTCGGACGGGGAAACACCGGGGAGCTGTTTTTT.

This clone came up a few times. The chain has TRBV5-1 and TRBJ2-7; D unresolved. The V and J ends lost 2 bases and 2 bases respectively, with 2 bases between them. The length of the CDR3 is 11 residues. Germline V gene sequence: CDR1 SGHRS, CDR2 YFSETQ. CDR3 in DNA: TGCGCCAGCAGCTTAACCTACGAGCAGTACTTC. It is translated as CASSLTYEQYF.

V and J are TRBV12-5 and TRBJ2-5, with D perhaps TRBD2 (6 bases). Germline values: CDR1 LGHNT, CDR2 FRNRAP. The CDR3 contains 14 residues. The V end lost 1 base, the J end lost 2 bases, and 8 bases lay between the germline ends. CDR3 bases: TGTGCTAGTGGTTTGGGGACTACGCAAGAGACCCAGTACTTC. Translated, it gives CASGLGTTQETQYF.

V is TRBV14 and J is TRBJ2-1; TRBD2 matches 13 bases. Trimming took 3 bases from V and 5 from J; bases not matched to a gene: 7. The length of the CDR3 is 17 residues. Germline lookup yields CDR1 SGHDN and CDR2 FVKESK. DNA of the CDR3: TGTGCCAGCAGCCATAACACTGGACTAGCGGGAGACAATGAGCAGTTCTTC. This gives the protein CASSHNTGLAGDNEQFF. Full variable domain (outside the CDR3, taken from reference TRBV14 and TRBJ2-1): EAGVTQFPSHSVIEKGQTVTLRCDPISGHDNLYWYRRVMGKEIKFLLHFVKESKQDESGMPNNRFLAERTGGTYSTLKVQPAELEDSGVYFCASSHNTGLAGDNEQFFGPGTRLTVL.

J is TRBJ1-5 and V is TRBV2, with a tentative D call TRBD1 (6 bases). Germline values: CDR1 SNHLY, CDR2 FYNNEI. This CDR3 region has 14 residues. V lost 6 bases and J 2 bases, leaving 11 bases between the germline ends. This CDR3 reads CASSQAGGNQPQHF. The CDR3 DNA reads TGTGCCAGCAGCCAAGCAGGGGGCAATCAGCCCCAGCATTTT.

In DNA form, the CDR3 reads TGTGCCAGCAGCTCAATTCACAGGAACCCCTACGAGCAGTACTTC. This encodes CASSSIHRNPYEQYF. V and J are TRBV11-2 and TRBJ2-7; possibly TRBD1 for D (5 bases). The V end was cut by 4 bases, the J end by 2 bases, with 15 bases between. CDR3 length: 15 amino acids. Germline V gene data show CDR1 as SGHAT and CDR2 as FQNNGV.

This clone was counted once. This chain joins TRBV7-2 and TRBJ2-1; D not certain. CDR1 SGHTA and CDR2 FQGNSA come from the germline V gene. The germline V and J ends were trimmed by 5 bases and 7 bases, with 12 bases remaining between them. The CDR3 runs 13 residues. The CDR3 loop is CASSIGVANEQFF. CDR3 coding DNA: TGTGCCAGCAGCATTGGGGTGGCTAATGAGCAGTTCTTC.

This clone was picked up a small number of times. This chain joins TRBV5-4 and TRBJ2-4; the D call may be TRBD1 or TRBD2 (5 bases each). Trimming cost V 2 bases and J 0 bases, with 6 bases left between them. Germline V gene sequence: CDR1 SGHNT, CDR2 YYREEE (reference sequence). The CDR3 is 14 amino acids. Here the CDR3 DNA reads TGTGCCAGCAGCTTTGGGACAGCCAAAAACATTCAGTACTTC. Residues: CASSFGTAKNIQYF.

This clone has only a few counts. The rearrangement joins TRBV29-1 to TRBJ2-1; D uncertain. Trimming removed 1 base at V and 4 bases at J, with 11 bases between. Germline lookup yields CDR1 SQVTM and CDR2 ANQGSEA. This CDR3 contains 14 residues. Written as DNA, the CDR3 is TGCAGCGTTGAAGGAATCTCCCGATACAATGAGCAGTTCTTC. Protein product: CSVEGISRYNEQFF.

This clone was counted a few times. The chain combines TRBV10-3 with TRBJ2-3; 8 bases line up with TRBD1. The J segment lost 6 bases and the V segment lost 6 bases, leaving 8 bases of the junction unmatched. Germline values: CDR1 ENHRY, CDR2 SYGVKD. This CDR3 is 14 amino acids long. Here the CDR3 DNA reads TGTGCCATCAGAACAGACAGGGGATCTGATACGCAGTATTTT. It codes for CAIRTDRGSDTQYF.

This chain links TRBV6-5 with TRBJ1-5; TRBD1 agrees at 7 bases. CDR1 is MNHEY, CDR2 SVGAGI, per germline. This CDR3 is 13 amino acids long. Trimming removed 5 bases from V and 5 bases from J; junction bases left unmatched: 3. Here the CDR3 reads CASSRQGDQPQHF. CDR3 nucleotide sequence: TGTGCCAGCAGTCGACAGGGAGATCAGCCCCAGCATTTT.

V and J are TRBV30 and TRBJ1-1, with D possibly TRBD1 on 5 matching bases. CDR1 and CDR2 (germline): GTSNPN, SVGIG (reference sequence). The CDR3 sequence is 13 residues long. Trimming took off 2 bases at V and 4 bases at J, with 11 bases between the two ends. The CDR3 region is CAWSMRTITEAFF. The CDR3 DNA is TGTGCCTGGAGTATGCGGACAATCACTGAAGCTTTCTTT. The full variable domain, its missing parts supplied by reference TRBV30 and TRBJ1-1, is SQTIHQWPATLVQPVGSPLSLECTVEGTSNPNLYWYRQAAGRGLQLLFYSVGIGQISSEVPQNLSASRPQDRQFILSSKKLLLSDSGFYLCAWSMRTITEAFFGQGTRLTVV.

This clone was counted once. CDR3 DNA sequence: TGTGCCAGTAGTACGGGACAGGTCCTTTCAGGAACAGATACGCAGTATTTT. Translated, it gives CASSTGQVLSGTDTQYF. This chain connects TRBV19 to TRBJ2-3; 8 bases agree with TRBD1. The germline CDR1 and CDR2 sequences are LNHDA and SQIVND (reference sequence). The CDR3 has 17 residues. The J segment lost 3 bases and the V segment lost 4 bases, leaving 12 bases of the junction unmatched.

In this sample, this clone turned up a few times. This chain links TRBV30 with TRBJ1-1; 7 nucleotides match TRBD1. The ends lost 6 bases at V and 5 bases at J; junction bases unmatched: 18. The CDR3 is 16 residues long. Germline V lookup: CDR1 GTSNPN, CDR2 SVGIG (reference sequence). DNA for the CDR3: TGTGCCTGCATAGCGTCCCCGACAGGGAGGGTGACTGAAGCTTTCTTT. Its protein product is CACIASPTGRVTEAFF.

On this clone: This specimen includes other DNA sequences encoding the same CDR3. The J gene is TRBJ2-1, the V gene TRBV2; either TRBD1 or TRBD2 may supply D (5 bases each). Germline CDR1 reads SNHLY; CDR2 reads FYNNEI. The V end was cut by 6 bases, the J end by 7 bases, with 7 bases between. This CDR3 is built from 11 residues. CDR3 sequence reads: CASRRGNEQFF. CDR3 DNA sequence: TGTGCCAGCAGGAGGGGTAATGAGCAGTTCTTC.

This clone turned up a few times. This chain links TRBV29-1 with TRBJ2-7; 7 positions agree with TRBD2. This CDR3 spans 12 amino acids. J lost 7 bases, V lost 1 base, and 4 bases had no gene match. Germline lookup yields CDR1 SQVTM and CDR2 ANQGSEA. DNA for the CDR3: TGCAGCGTTGAAGTCGGGGGGAGGGAGCAGTACTTC. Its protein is CSVEVGGREQYF.

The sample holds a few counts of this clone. The CDR3 loop reads CASSPRDKQETQYF. The CDR3 nucleotides are TGTGCCAGCAGCCCCAGGGACAAACAAGAGACCCAGTACTTC. The chain carries TRBV5-6 and TRBJ2-5; possibly TRBD1 for D (6 bases). Between the trimmed V and J ends, which lost 4 bases and 2 bases, there was a span of 12 bases. The CDR3 has 14 amino acids. The germline CDR1 and CDR2 sequences are SGHDT and YYEEEE. Variable domain in full (rest from reference TRBV5-6 and TRBJ2-5): DAGVTQSPTHLIKTRGQQVTLRCSPKSGHDTVSWYQQALGQGPQFIFQYYEEEERQRGNFPDRFSGHQFPNYSSELNVNALLLGDSALYLCASSPRDKQETQYFGPGTRLLVL.